This T cell receptor beta chain derives from a study of OX40 agonist ivuxolimab in advanced cancers. For context, the study as a whole: Ivuxolimab, which targeted the costimulatory receptor OX40 (CD134), was an agonistic, fully human IgG2 monoclonal antibody. Intravenous ivuxolimab was administered to patients every 2 weeks at six dose levels: 0.01, 0.1, 0.3, 1.5, 3 and 10 mg/kg. Of the approximately 54 dose-escalation patients, hepatocellular carcinoma was present in 19, melanoma in approximately 15, renal cell carcinoma in 9 and head and neck cancer in 9. The dose-escalation cohort was about 87% male with a mean age of roughly 62 years, ranging from roughly 23 to 80. Prior anti-PD-1, anti-PD-L1 or anti-CTLA-4 therapy was permitted, and approximately 42% of dose-escalation patients had received checkpoint inhibitors. Three dose-escalation patients achieved partial responses, one with hepatocellular carcinoma and two with cutaneous melanoma. Peripheral TCRbeta sequencing was intended to test whether TCR sequence diversity was altered and clonal T-cell expansion was caused by ivuxolimab. The paper describes the monotherapy dose-escalation part (N of about 52 patients) of the phase I trial of ivuxolimab.

The trial excluded patients who had a history of autoimmune disease or were on systemic immunosuppression. In every dose cohort, peripheral blood was drawn for TCR sequencing at baseline, cycle 4 day 1, and cycle 7 day 1. Samples were obtained from an open-label, multicenter, first-in-human phase I dose-escalation trial of ivuxolimab. The trial enrolled adults with locally advanced or metastatic head and neck squamous cell, hepatocellular, melanoma or renal cell carcinoma. Before TCR sequencing, CD4+ T cells and CD8+ T cells from peripheral blood were sorted into separate populations. The CDR3 measures 15 amino acids from cysteine to phenylalanine. Only the CDR3 portion is preserved as DNA: 45 bases, with reading frame beginning at the first base. CDR1 and CDR2 were assigned from the germline V gene as SGHRS and YFSETQ. The V and J ends are trimmed by 0 bases and 1 base, leaving 10 bases between them.

Genomic DNA was extracted from sorted cells for sequencing of the TCRbeta CDR3 region. The immunoSEQ Assay was used to sequence the TCRbeta CDR3 regions. TCRdb limited this immuneACCESS table to in-frame rearrangements with V and J called. A share of clones is missing; checked studies link under half to unresolved V genes, and the rest is unexplained. For this sample the table gives about 80,000 clones, of which approximately 85% were detected only once. Less than 6% of the sample goes to the ten largest clones. Findings and caveats that apply to the study as a whole: Which antigens the clonally expanded peripheral T cells were specific for was not determined. At doses of 0.1 to 3.0 mg/kg, clonal expansion of both CD4+ and CD8+ blood T cells was observed from baseline to week 6. Partial responders in the 0.1-3.0 mg/kg groups had among the lowest normalized peripheral clonal expansion, especially among CD8+ T cells. After ivuxolimab, expanded clones were on average more numerous among CD8+ T cells than among CD4+ T cells. Low levels of normalized T-cell clonal expansion were also shown by some nonresponding patients.

In regard to this clone: Its specific antigen is unknown. Within one base of it there is no much larger clone, and no base qualities were kept.

Recombination connected TRBV5-1 to TRBJ1-1; matching of 6 bases hints at TRBD1 as the D gene. The source was CD4+ or CD8+ T cells sorted from blood, collected in a trial of the OX40 agonist ivuxolimab. The receptor's source is an adult with an advanced solid tumor such as melanoma, head and neck, liver or kidney cancer. CDR3 sequence: CASSLGGGPNTEAFF. The nucleotides are TGCGCCAGCAGCTTGGGTGGGGGCCCGAACACTGAAGCTTTCTTT.